This TCR beta chain was recovered during a study of control samples from healthy donors and cancer patients. This table comes from immunoSEQ multiplex PCR, and its TCRdb copy is limited to in-frame clones, with some not included. The sample lists 350,000 to 450,000 clones, 75% to 95% occurring once. V lost 4 bases, J lost 5 bases, and 24 bases lay in between. The length of the CDR3 is 17 residues. Germline V lookup: CDR1 SGHKS, CDR2 YYEKEE (reference sequence). The source material was PBMCs. This rearrangement joins TRBV5-5 to TRBJ2-5; the D gene is possibly TRBD2 (5 bases). This clonotype was sampled from a man aged 35-49 years with head and neck cancer. CDR3 amino acids: CASSTNAQRGLRETQYF. In DNA, the CDR3 is TGTGCCAGCAGCACCAACGCGCAAAGAGGACTCCGGGAGACCCAGTACTTC.